This T cell receptor (beta chain) was retrieved from a study of blood T cell repertoires in COVID-19. For the study at large: Sites across the United States, Italy and Spain contributed samples from acute and convalescent COVID-19. Nucleic acid was either cDNA or gDNA, and it came from T cells, B-cell-depleted T cells, or PBMCs.

In the original analysis: Estimation of nucleated cell counts relied on the amplification of reference gene primers. TCRdb's copy holds only in-frame clones and misses some; the assay was immunoSEQ multiplex PCR. V and J calls and clone size are copied from that table; D and trimming were computed from the DNA. The sample holds approximately 11,000 clones, approximately 88% seen once. This clone was recorded a few times. Source material: peripheral blood. This TCR was sampled from a human donor in a cohort sampled during active COVID-19.

This chain's CDR3 is CASSDPTGSSYGYTF. Written as DNA, the CDR3 is TGTGCCAGCAGTGATCCCACCGGTAGCTCCTATGGCTACACCTTC. V is TRBV25-1 and J is TRBJ1-2; no definite D call. The CDR3 spans 15 residues. CDR1 and CDR2 (germline): MGHDK, SYGVNS. Trimming took off 3 bases at V and 4 bases at J, with 15 bases between the two ends.